The rows below give T cell receptor beta chains drawn from one sample of a study of T cell responses to AZD1222 COVID-19 vaccine. Clones were sequenced by immunoSEQ multiplex PCR, and TCRdb holds only the in-frame ones, with some missing. The sample has roughly 160,000 clones, 94% seen once. Sequencing used peripheral blood, obtained on day 0 of AZD1222 vaccination. These TCRs come from an adult in good health. Both conserved end residues are part of each CDR3. The D gene is left open where the match is weak. Size tells how often a clone was seen (once, few, many) or the class of an expanded clone, and some rows leave it out.

v_gene: TRBV5-5; d_gene: -; abundance: -; j_gene: TRBJ2-3; CDR3nt: TGTGCCAGCAGCTTGGGGTCCCTATTACCAGATACGCAGTATTTT; CDR3aa: CASSLGSLLPDTQYF
v_gene: TRBV9; d_gene: -; abundance: -; j_gene: TRBJ2-7; CDR3nt: TGTGCCAGCAGCGTAGCTGGTACTGATCCCTACGAGCAGTACTTC; CDR3aa: CASSVAGTDPYEQYF
v_gene: TRBV19; d_gene: -; abundance: -; j_gene: TRBJ1-1; CDR3nt: TGTGCCAGTAGTTCAGGGAGGAACACTGAAGCTTTCTTT; CDR3aa: CASSSGRNTEAFF
v_gene: TRBV6-5; d_gene: -; abundance: once; j_gene: TRBJ1-6; CDR3nt: TGTGCCACCCGAACGGTCAATTCACCCCTCCACTTT; CDR3aa: CATRTVNSPLHF
v_gene: TRBV6-6; d_gene: -; abundance: -; j_gene: TRBJ1-3; CDR3nt: TGTGCCAGCAGTCCCAGCAACTCTGGAAACACCATATATTTT; CDR3aa: CASSPSNSGNTIYF
v_gene: TRBV14; d_gene: -; abundance: once; j_gene: TRBJ1-3; CDR3nt: TGTGCCAGCAGCCTGGACAACACCATATATTTT; CDR3aa: CASSLDNTIYF
v_gene: TRBV19; d_gene: TRBD1; abundance: -; j_gene: TRBJ1-1; CDR3nt: TGTGCCAGTAGCACAGGGGATAAAAGGATGAACACTGAAGCTTTCTTT; CDR3aa: CASSTGDKRMNTEAFF
v_gene: TRBV5-1; d_gene: -; abundance: -; j_gene: TRBJ1-1; CDR3nt: TGCGCCAGCAGCTTGGCCTGGGGCGACACTGAAGCTTTCTTT; CDR3aa: CASSLAWGDTEAFF
v_gene: TRBV19; d_gene: -; abundance: -; j_gene: TRBJ2-7; CDR3nt: TGTGCCAGTAGTTCCGGAGAGACCTACGAGCAGTACTTC; CDR3aa: CASSSGETYEQYF
v_gene: TRBV4-1; d_gene: -; abundance: -; j_gene: TRBJ1-4; CDR3nt: TGCGCCAGCAGCCAAGTCCTGGGGGTTAATGAAAAACTGTTTTTT; CDR3aa: CASSQVLGVNEKLFF
v_gene: TRBV6-5; d_gene: -; abundance: -; j_gene: TRBJ1-6; CDR3nt: TGTGCCACCACCTGGACTCCCGCAAAGGTTTCACCCCTCCACTTT; CDR3aa: CATTWTPAKVSPLHF
v_gene: TRBV4-1; d_gene: -; abundance: -; j_gene: TRBJ2-7; CDR3nt: TGCGCCAGCAGCCCCGGGGTCCAAAGTTACGAGCAGTACTTC; CDR3aa: CASSPGVQSYEQYF
v_gene: TRBV7-9; d_gene: -; abundance: -; j_gene: TRBJ1-2; CDR3nt: TGTGCCAGCAGCTCTCAAACTCCCAGGGGTAATAACTATGGCTACACCTTC; CDR3aa: CASSSQTPRGNNYGYTF
v_gene: TRBV28; d_gene: TRBD1; abundance: -; j_gene: TRBJ2-2; CDR3nt: TGTGCCAGCAGTCTTCAGGGGGCGGGCGGGGAGCTGTTTTTT; CDR3aa: CASSLQGAGGELFF
v_gene: TRBV7-2; d_gene: TRBD1; abundance: -; j_gene: TRBJ1-2; CDR3nt: TGTGCCAGCAGCTTAGACCCTGGACAGGGTGCGGGCTACACCTTC; CDR3aa: CASSLDPGQGAGYTF
v_gene: TRBV10-1; d_gene: -; abundance: -; j_gene: TRBJ2-2; CDR3nt: TGCGCCAGTTCAAAAGGGGAGCTGAACACCGGGGAGCTGTTTTTT; CDR3aa: CASSKGELNTGELFF
v_gene: TRBV6-5; d_gene: -; abundance: -; j_gene: TRBJ1-1; CDR3nt: TGTGCCAGCAGCCCAAAAATTGGGAACACTGAAGCTTTCTTT; CDR3aa: CASSPKIGNTEAFF
v_gene: TRBV5-1; d_gene: -; abundance: -; j_gene: TRBJ1-6; CDR3nt: TGCGCCAGCAGCTTGGGGGCGCCGACGAGCAATTCACCCCTCCACTTT; CDR3aa: CASSLGAPTSNSPLHF
v_gene: TRBV9; d_gene: TRBD1; abundance: -; j_gene: TRBJ1-1; CDR3nt: TGTGCCAGCAGCCCACAGGGGGCAGCGAACACTGAAGCTTTCTTT; CDR3aa: CASSPQGAANTEAFF
v_gene: TRBV28; d_gene: -; abundance: -; j_gene: TRBJ2-7; CDR3nt: TGTGCCAGCAGTGGGACCTACGAGCAGTACTTC; CDR3aa: CASSGTYEQYF
v_gene: TRBV19; d_gene: TRBD1; abundance: -; j_gene: TRBJ1-5; CDR3nt: TGTGCCAGCCCACCCCCGGACAGGGGTGGACGTCAGCCCCAGCATTTT; CDR3aa: CASPPPDRGGRQPQHF
v_gene: TRBV5-6; d_gene: -; abundance: -; j_gene: TRBJ1-5; CDR3nt: TGTGCCAGCAGCCGCGGGGGATCGAGCAATCAGCCCCAGCATTTT; CDR3aa: CASSRGGSSNQPQHF
v_gene: TRBV6-5; d_gene: -; abundance: -; j_gene: TRBJ1-2; CDR3nt: TGTGCCAGCAGTCCCACGGAACCTAACTATGGCTACACCTTC; CDR3aa: CASSPTEPNYGYTF
v_gene: TRBV7-2; d_gene: -; abundance: -; j_gene: TRBJ1-2; CDR3nt: TGTGCCAGCAGCCAGACGGGAGGGATTTCCTATGGCTACACCTTC; CDR3aa: CASSQTGGISYGYTF
v_gene: TRBV10-3; d_gene: TRBD2; abundance: -; j_gene: TRBJ2-7; CDR3nt: TGTGCCATCAGTGAGTCAAAAAAATTCTTTGCGGGAGGGACCTACGAGCAGTACTTC; CDR3aa: CAISESKKFFAGGTYEQYF
v_gene: TRBV28; d_gene: -; abundance: -; j_gene: TRBJ2-2; CDR3nt: TGTGCCAGCAGTTTAACCCTGAACACCGGGGAGCTGTTTTTT; CDR3aa: CASSLTLNTGELFF
v_gene: TRBV7-3; d_gene: TRBD2; abundance: -; j_gene: TRBJ2-1; CDR3nt: TGTGCCAGCAGCCCCCTAGCGGGAGGTTACAATGAGCAGTTCTTC; CDR3aa: CASSPLAGGYNEQFF
v_gene: TRBV5-1; d_gene: -; abundance: -; j_gene: TRBJ2-6; CDR3nt: TGCGCCAGCAGCTTGGACGGGGAACCGATCTCTGGGGCCAACGTCCTGACTTTC; CDR3aa: CASSLDGEPISGANVLTF
v_gene: TRBV7-6; d_gene: -; abundance: once; j_gene: TRBJ1-2; CDR3nt: TGTGCCAGCAGCCCTGACGCGGGCTATGGCTACACCTTC; CDR3aa: CASSPDAGYGYTF
v_gene: TRBV10-3; d_gene: -; abundance: -; j_gene: TRBJ2-3; CDR3nt: TGTGCCATCAGTGATATAGGTGAAACCTTCACAGATACGCAGTATTTT; CDR3aa: CAISDIGETFTDTQYF
v_gene: TRBV6-5; d_gene: -; abundance: -; j_gene: TRBJ2-7; CDR3nt: TGTGCCAGCCGCTTGGACAACTCCTACGAGCAGTACTTC; CDR3aa: CASRLDNSYEQYF
v_gene: TRBV19; d_gene: TRBD2; abundance: -; j_gene: TRBJ2-7; CDR3nt: TGTGCCAGTAGTATCAAGCGGGGCCTCCTCCCCTACGAGCAGTACTTC; CDR3aa: CASSIKRGLLPYEQYF
v_gene: TRBV28; d_gene: -; abundance: -; j_gene: TRBJ1-2; CDR3nt: TGTGCCAGCAGTTTAAACAGGGTCCTTAACTATGGCTACACCTTC; CDR3aa: CASSLNRVLNYGYTF
v_gene: TRBV19; d_gene: -; abundance: once; j_gene: TRBJ1-2; CDR3nt: TGTGCCAGTAGTATGATAGGGGCGCAGGGCACCTATGGCTACACCTTC; CDR3aa: CASSMIGAQGTYGYTF
v_gene: TRBV7-2; d_gene: TRBD2; abundance: once; j_gene: TRBJ2-3; CDR3nt: TGTGCCAGCAGTCGAGGACTAGCGGGAGCAGATACGCAGTATTTT; CDR3aa: CASSRGLAGADTQYF
v_gene: TRBV19; d_gene: -; abundance: -; j_gene: TRBJ1-1; CDR3nt: TGTGCCAGTAGTATATATGCAGGGCCAGGATTCATGAACACTGAAGCTTTCTTT; CDR3aa: CASSIYAGPGFMNTEAFF
v_gene: TRBV11-3; d_gene: TRBD2; abundance: -; j_gene: TRBJ2-1; CDR3nt: TGTGCCAGCAGCCCCGGACTAGCGGGAGATAATGAGCAGTTCTTC; CDR3aa: CASSPGLAGDNEQFF
v_gene: TRBV14; d_gene: TRBD2; abundance: -; j_gene: TRBJ2-1; CDR3nt: TGTGCCAGCAGCCAATTGTATAGCGGGGCTAGATACAATGAGCAGTTCTTC; CDR3aa: CASSQLYSGARYNEQFF
v_gene: TRBV28; d_gene: -; abundance: -; j_gene: TRBJ2-7; CDR3nt: TGTGCCAGCAGTCCCGGGACACCCTCCTACGAGCAGTACTTC; CDR3aa: CASSPGTPSYEQYF
v_gene: TRBV6-5; d_gene: TRBD1; abundance: -; j_gene: TRBJ2-7; CDR3nt: TGTGCCAGCACCCGGGACAGGAGCGAGCAGTACTTC; CDR3aa: CASTRDRSEQYF
v_gene: TRBV2; d_gene: -; abundance: -; j_gene: TRBJ1-1; CDR3nt: TGTGCCAGCACAGGGACCCGAACTGAAGCTTTCTTT; CDR3aa: CASTGTRTEAFF
v_gene: TRBV3-1/TRBV3-2; d_gene: -; abundance: -; j_gene: TRBJ2-1; CDR3nt: TGTGCCAGCAGCCAAGTATCGGGGGTCAATGAGCAGTTCTTC; CDR3aa: CASSQVSGVNEQFF
v_gene: TRBV5-1; d_gene: -; abundance: -; j_gene: TRBJ1-6; CDR3nt: TGCGCCAGCAGCCCGACAGGAAATAATAATTCACCCCTCCACTTT; CDR3aa: CASSPTGNNNSPLHF
v_gene: TRBV3-1/TRBV3-2; d_gene: TRBD2; abundance: -; j_gene: TRBJ2-3; CDR3nt: TGTGCCAGCAGCCAAGAGGTGCTAGCGGGAGTAGGGTATACGCAGTATTTT; CDR3aa: CASSQEVLAGVGYTQYF
v_gene: TRBV7-3; d_gene: TRBD2; abundance: -; j_gene: TRBJ2-1; CDR3nt: TGTGCCAGCAGCTTAACAAGCGGGAACAATGAGCAGTTCTTC; CDR3aa: CASSLTSGNNEQFF
v_gene: TRBV5-4; d_gene: -; abundance: -; j_gene: TRBJ1-2; CDR3nt: TGTGCCAGCAGCCACCGAGGCTCCCGCATTACTTATGGCTACACCTTC; CDR3aa: CASSHRGSRITYGYTF
v_gene: TRBV28; d_gene: -; abundance: -; j_gene: TRBJ1-1; CDR3nt: TGTGTTGCCAAGAACACTGAAGCTTTCTTT; CDR3aa: CVAKNTEAFF
v_gene: TRBV6-5; d_gene: -; abundance: once; j_gene: TRBJ2-2; CDR3nt: TGTGCCAGCAGTCCGGGCCCCGACACCGGGGAGCTGTTTTTT; CDR3aa: CASSPGPDTGELFF
v_gene: TRBV4-1; d_gene: -; abundance: -; j_gene: TRBJ2-7; CDR3nt: TGCGCCAGCAGCACACTGACCAACAACGAGCAGTACTTC; CDR3aa: CASSTLTNNEQYF
v_gene: TRBV10-3; d_gene: -; abundance: -; j_gene: TRBJ1-2; CDR3nt: TGTGCCATCAGTGAGTCGGGGCGAAACTATGGCTACACCTTC; CDR3aa: CAISESGRNYGYTF
v_gene: TRBV5-1; d_gene: -; abundance: -; j_gene: TRBJ2-2; CDR3nt: TGCGCCAGCAGCCCCAGACTACCCGGGGAGCTGTTTTTT; CDR3aa: CASSPRLPGELFF
v_gene: TRBV3-1/TRBV3-2; d_gene: -; abundance: -; j_gene: TRBJ2-2; CDR3nt: TGTGCCAGCAGCCAAGTCCTCGGCGGGGAGCTGTTTTTT; CDR3aa: CASSQVLGGELFF
v_gene: TRBV4-2; d_gene: TRBD2; abundance: -; j_gene: TRBJ2-5; CDR3nt: TGTGCCAGCAGCCAAGGCGGGACTAGCGGCAGAGTGTGGGAGACCCAGTACTTC; CDR3aa: CASSQGGTSGRVWETQYF